This T cell receptor (beta chain) was profiled in a study of technical replicates of blood from several donors. The repertoire was sequenced with immunoSEQ multiplex PCR; TCRdb's copy has only in-frame clones and lacks some. Of about 98,000 clones listed, 90% to 97% were seen once; the top ten hold about 0.23%. The germline CDR1 and CDR2 sequences are MNHEY and SMNVEV (reference sequence). The ends were cut back, 2 bases at V and 0 bases at J, with 11 bases in the middle. The CDR3 is 15 residues long. The sample comprised T cells isolated from PBMCs. This chain uses TRBV27 with TRBJ2-7, with no clear D. The TCR was taken from a human donor in good health. The CDR3 region has the DNA TGTGCCAGCAGTTTACGGTCCGGTTACTCCTACGAGCAGTACTTC. It yields the protein CASSLRSGYSYEQYF.